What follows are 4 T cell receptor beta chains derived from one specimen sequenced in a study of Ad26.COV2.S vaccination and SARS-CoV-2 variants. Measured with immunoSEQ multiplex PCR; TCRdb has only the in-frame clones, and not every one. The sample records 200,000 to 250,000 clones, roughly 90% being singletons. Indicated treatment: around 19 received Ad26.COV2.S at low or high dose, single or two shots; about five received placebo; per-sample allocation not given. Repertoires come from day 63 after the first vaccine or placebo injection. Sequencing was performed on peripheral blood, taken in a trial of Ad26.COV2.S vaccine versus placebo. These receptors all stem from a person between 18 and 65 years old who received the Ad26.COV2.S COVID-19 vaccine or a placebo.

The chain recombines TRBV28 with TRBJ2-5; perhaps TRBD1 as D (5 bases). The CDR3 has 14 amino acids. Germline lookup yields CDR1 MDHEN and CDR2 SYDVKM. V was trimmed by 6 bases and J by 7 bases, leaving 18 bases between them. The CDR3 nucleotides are TGTGCCAGCAGCTCCACAGGCCCTCCGGGGACCCAGTACTTC. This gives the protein CASSSTGPPGTQYF.

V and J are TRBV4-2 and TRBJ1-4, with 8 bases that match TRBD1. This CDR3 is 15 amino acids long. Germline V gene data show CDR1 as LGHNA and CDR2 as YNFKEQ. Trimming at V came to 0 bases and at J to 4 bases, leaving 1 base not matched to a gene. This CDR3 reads CASSQDGQGNEKLFF. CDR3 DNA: TGTGCCAGCAGCCAAGATGGACAGGGTAATGAAAAACTGTTTTTT.

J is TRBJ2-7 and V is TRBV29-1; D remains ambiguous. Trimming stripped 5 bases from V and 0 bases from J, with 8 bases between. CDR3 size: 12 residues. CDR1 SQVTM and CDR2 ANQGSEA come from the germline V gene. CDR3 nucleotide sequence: TGCAGCGTTATCAGCCTCTCCTACGAGCAGTACTTC. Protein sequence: CSVISLSYEQYF.

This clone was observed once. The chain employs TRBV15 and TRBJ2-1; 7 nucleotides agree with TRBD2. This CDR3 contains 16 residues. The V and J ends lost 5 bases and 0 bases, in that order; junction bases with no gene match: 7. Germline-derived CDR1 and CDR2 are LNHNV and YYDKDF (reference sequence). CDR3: CATSFQAGSSYNEQFF. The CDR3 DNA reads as TGTGCCACCAGCTTCCAAGCGGGGAGCTCCTACAATGAGCAGTTCTTC.